Each of the 14 T cell receptor beta chains below was sequenced from the same sample in a study of somatic mutations in cytotoxic T cells in rheumatoid arthritis. Repertoires were generated with immunoSEQ multiplex PCR, while TCRdb's copy carries only in-frame clones and drops some. The data contain approximately 30,000 clones, about 81% of them singletons. Sequencing was carried out using CD8+ T cells sorted from blood. Receptors were obtained from a man in his forties or fifties in good health.

The chain uses TRBV19 and TRBJ1-2; D is perhaps TRBD1 (6 bases). The ends were cut back, 6 bases at V and 3 bases at J, with 17 bases in the middle. Germline V gene sequence: CDR1 LNHDA, CDR2 SQIVND (reference sequence). CDR3 length equals 15 residues. CDR3 DNA: TGTGCCAGTAGACCCCCCGAGGGGGGAGACTATGGCTACACCTTC. This sequence encodes CASRPPEGGDYGYTF.

In its sample, this clone was seen a few times. The rearrangement uses TRBV9 and TRBJ1-2; TRBD1 might be the D (5 bases). CDR1 SGDLS and CDR2 YYNGEE come from the germline V gene. This CDR3 is built from 15 residues. The ends were cut back, 0 bases at V and 8 bases at J, with 17 bases in the middle. The CDR3 nucleotides read TGTGCCAGCAGCGTAGGTCCAGGGAAGGGAGGCGGCTACACCTTC. Translating it yields CASSVGPGKGGGYTF.

This chain connects TRBV27 to TRBJ2-7, with D perhaps TRBD1 or TRBD2 (6 bases each). V was clipped by 3 bases and J by 2 bases, with 11 bases between them. The CDR3 is made up of 14 amino acids. CDR1 MNHEY and CDR2 SMNVEV come from the germline V gene (reference sequence). The CDR3 DNA reads TGTGCCAGCAGTTTCGGAGGGGGAACCTACGAGCAGTACTTC. Translation: CASSFGGGTYEQYF.

The chain employs TRBV23-1 and TRBJ1-2; D may be TRBD1 (5 bases). TRBV23-1 is treated as an ORF (open reading frame) with a function not yet certain. Between the trimmed V and J ends, which lost 6 bases and 3 bases, there was a span of 14 bases. This CDR3 is 14 amino acids long. CDR3 region: CASSRDPGDYGYTF. CDR3 DNA sequence: TGCGCCAGCAGCCGGGACCCAGGAGACTATGGCTACACCTTC.

This clone was found a few times. V gene TRBV7-2 combines with J gene TRBJ1-5, with TRBD1 identical over 8 bases. Trimming cost V 1 base and J 6 bases; bases outside gene matches: 8. The CDR3 is made up of 16 amino acids. Germline CDR1 reads SGHTA; CDR2 reads FQGNSA. The CDR3 DNA sequence: TGTGCCAGCAGCTTAGGGGGGGACAGGCGGGTTCAGCCCCAGCATTTT. This codes for CASSLGGDRRVQPQHF.

This rearrangement joins TRBV11-3 to TRBJ2-4; 15 nucleotides align to TRBD2. This CDR3 has 18 residues. Germline V gene sequence: CDR1 SGHNT, CDR2 YENEEA. V was pared by 5 bases and J by 3 bases, with 8 bases of the junction left unmatched. The CDR3 region is CASSLGTSGGRGKNIQYF. The DNA of the CDR3 is TGTGCCAGCAGCCTCGGGACTAGCGGGGGGAGGGGCAAAAACATTCAGTACTTC.

The chain links TRBV4-1 to TRBJ1-4, with 7 bases fitting TRBD1. V was pared by 2 bases and J by 6 bases, with 6 bases of the junction left unmatched. The CDR3 consists of 15 residues. In germline, CDR1 is MGHRA, CDR2 YSYEKL. The DNA for the CDR3 is TGCGCCAGCAGCCAAACGACAGGGTCCGATGAAAAACTGTTTTTT. This codes for CASSQTTGSDEKLFF.

This clone has only one observation. The CDR3 bases are TGTGCCAGCAGCGTATCCCCCGGGGTCAGCCCTGGCTACACCTTC. Translated, it gives CASSVSPGVSPGYTF. The chain combines TRBV9 with TRBJ1-2, with no clear D. The CDR3 has 15 amino acids. Germline V gives CDR1 SGDLS, CDR2 YYNGEE. Trimming took off 1 base at V and 7 bases at J, with 17 bases between the two ends.

V usage is TRBV6-4 and J usage is TRBJ1-6; TRBD1 matches 10 bases. This CDR3 spans 17 amino acids. J gave up 5 bases and V 4 bases, and 8 bases lay outside the gene matches. Germline CDR1 MRHNA, CDR2 SNTAGT. The CDR3 nucleotides read TGTGCCAGCAGTGCCACCTTCGACAGGGGGCATAATTCACCCCTCCACTTT. It codes for CASSATFDRGHNSPLHF.

CDR3 sequence: CASGKGATAKNIQYF. In DNA, the CDR3 is TGTGCCAGCGGGAAAGGGGCTACGGCCAAAAACATTCAGTACTTC. The chain uses TRBV6-1 and TRBJ2-4; D may be TRBD1 (5 bases). There are 15 residues in the CDR3. The ends were cut back, 8 bases at V and 1 base at J, with 15 bases in the middle. The germline CDR1 and CDR2 sequences are MNHNS and SASEGT.

The chain combines TRBV7-9 with TRBJ2-2, with 7 bases fitting TRBD1. With V trimmed by 7 bases and J by 2 bases, 7 bases remained unmatched. The CDR3 sequence is 15 residues long. The germline gives CDR1 SEHNR, CDR2 FQNEAQ (reference sequence). Here the CDR3 reads CASKERGRNTGELFF. The DNA for the CDR3 is TGTGCCAGCAAGGAGAGGGGGCGAAACACCGGGGAGCTGTTTTTT.

The rearrangement uses TRBV27 and TRBJ2-6; a weak D match, TRBD1 (6 bases). The V gene's germline CDR1 is MNHEY and CDR2 SMNVEV (reference sequence). The length of the CDR3 is 15 residues. Trimming cost V 4 bases and J 4 bases, with 11 bases left between them. This chain's CDR3 is CASSSGVAGANVLTF. The CDR3 DNA reads as TGTGCCAGCAGTTCAGGGGTGGCGGGGGCCAACGTCCTGACTTTC.

The chain links TRBV5-6 to TRBJ1-1, with a weak D call TRBD1 (6 bases). Trimming shortened V by 3 bases and J by 4 bases, and 7 bases separated the two germline ends. Germline-derived CDR1 and CDR2 are SGHDT and YYEEEE. The CDR3 totals 12 residues. The CDR3 DNA sequence: TGTGCCAGCAGCTCAGGGGTCACTGAAGCTTTCTTT. It encodes CASSSGVTEAFF. Drawing the rest from reference TRBV5-6 and TRBJ1-1, the complete variable domain is DAGVTQSPTHLIKTRGQQVTLRCSPKSGHDTVSWYQQALGQGPQFIFQYYEEEERQRGNFPDRFSGHQFPNYSSELNVNALLLGDSALYLCASSSGVTEAFFGQGTRLTVV.

This chain uses TRBV6-7 with TRBJ2-5; weak D call: TRBD1 (5 bases). The DNA end favors TRBJ2-7, so the J call may be wrong. TRBV6-7 is an open reading frame whose function is uncertain. The CDR3 contains 15 residues. Here the CDR3 reads CASSYWGLIMDEQYF. The CDR3 nucleotides read TGTGCCAGCAGTTACTGGGGCCTCATCATGGACGAGCAGTACTTC.